What follows are 2 T cell receptor beta chains derived from one specimen sequenced in a study of Graves' ophthalmopathy and Graves' hyperthyroidism. Scientists amplified the TCR beta CDR3 regions from RNA transcripts. Second-round multiplex PCR followed a first-round RT-PCR using HTBI primers. TCRdb analysed the multiplex PCR reads with MiXCR anew, one entry per CDR3 protein. The repertoire holds 200,000 to 250,000 distinct CDR3 sequences, with approximately 21% as singletons. What was sequenced was peripheral blood. These receptors were collected from a woman between 45 and 65 years old with Graves' ophthalmopathy.

V and J are TRBV28 and TRBJ2-2, with 10 nucleotides matching TRBD2. With V trimmed by 6 bases and J by 2 bases, 6 bases remained unmatched. CDR1 MDHEN and CDR2 SYDVKM come from the germline V gene. CDR3 size: 16 residues. CDR3 nucleotide sequence: TGTGCCAGCAGGGCCCGGACTAGCGGTAACACCGGGGAGCTGTTTTTT. Its protein is CASRARTSGNTGELFF.

This clonotype was seen a few times. Germline and junction disagree at one end, which may indicate a read error. The rearrangement links TRBV19 to TRBJ2-2; either TRBD1 or TRBD2 may fit D (5 bases each). Germline lookup yields CDR1 LNHDA and CDR2 SQIVND (reference sequence). The CDR3 contains 14 residues. The CDR3 here is CGSSRDGYTGELFF. For the CDR3, the DNA is TGTGGCAGTAGCCGGGACGGTTACACCGGGGAGCTGTTTTTT.